The clone carrying this T cell receptor (beta chain) appeared a few times. The sample belongs to a study of blood T cell repertoires in COVID-19. Study-wide context: Collection of acute and convalescent COVID-19 samples took place in the United States, Italy and Spain. Sources were T cells, B-cell-depleted T cells, or PBMCs; the material itself was cDNA or gDNA.

In the study's own analysis: Amplification with reference gene primers provided the estimates of nucleated cell counts. Only in-frame clones appear in the TCRdb table, and some are missing; sequencing was by immunoSEQ multiplex PCR. The DNA was the basis for D and trimming; V, J and clone size are from that table. This sample yields some 120,000 clones, of which approximately 87% are seen a single time; approximately 3.6% belongs to the top ten. The sample taken for sequencing was peripheral blood. The source of this sequence is an older woman with acute or convalescent COVID-19.

CDR3 nucleotide sequence: TGTGCCAGCAGCCGGACACAGCGGAACACTGAAGCTTTCTTT. The encoded protein is CASSRTQRNTEAFF. The chain employs TRBV7-9 and TRBJ1-1; D possibly corresponds to TRBD1 (5 bases). The germline gives CDR1 SEHNR, CDR2 FQNEAQ (reference sequence). Between the trimmed V and J ends, which lost 5 bases and 1 base, there was a span of 11 bases. The CDR3 runs to 14 residues. The variable domain in full, completed from reference TRBV7-9 and TRBJ1-1, reads DTGVSQNPRHKITKRGQNVTFRCDPISEHNRLYWYRQTLGQGPEFLTYFQNEAQLEKSRLLSDRFSAERPKGSFSTLEIQRTEQGDSAMYLCASSRTQRNTEAFFGQGTRLTVV.